Listed here is a single T cell receptor beta chain. Authors' analysis steps: Reference gene primer amplification gave estimated nucleated cell counts. Generated by immunoSEQ multiplex PCR, the TCRdb table keeps only in-frame clones and is missing some. V and J calls and clone size follow that table, whereas D and trimming were derived from the DNA. The table includes hundreds of thousands of clones, 80% to 90% detected once. The data stem from a study of blood T cell repertoires in COVID-19. Across the study: T cells, B-cell-depleted T cells, or PBMCs supplied cDNA or gDNA.

The germline CDR1 and CDR2 sequences are MNHNY and SVGAGI (reference sequence). There are 14 residues in the CDR3. V lost 5 bases to trimming and J lost 2 bases; unmatched junction nucleotides: 4. The V call is TRBV6-6, the J call TRBJ1-1, with 8 nucleotides matching TRBD1. This TCR was recovered from a woman aged 40 to 49 with active or convalescent COVID-19. Sequenced sample: peripheral blood. The CDR3 is CASSQGQGNTEAFF. The CDR3 DNA reads as TGTGCCAGCAGTCAAGGACAGGGTAACACTGAAGCTTTCTTT.